The 23 T cell receptor beta chains below all came from one sample that was sequenced in a study of T cell responses to AZD1222 COVID-19 vaccine. The repertoire was sequenced with immunoSEQ multiplex PCR; TCRdb's copy has only in-frame clones and lacks some. This table has approximately 100,000 clones, 85% to 90% appearing once. The sample in question was peripheral blood, obtained on day 0 of AZD1222 vaccination. The receptors originated from an adult in good health.

The chain combines TRBV5-1 with TRBJ1-2; perhaps TRBD1 as D (6 bases). The germline V gene encodes CDR1 SGHRS and CDR2 YFSETQ. This CDR3 is built from 12 residues. V lost 6 bases, J lost 4 bases, and 10 bases lay in between. In DNA, the CDR3 is TGCGCCAGCACCCTGGACAGCTATGGCTACACCTTC. Encoded protein: CASTLDSYGYTF.

This clone was counted between two and nine times. CDR3 residues: CASSISAGGSYNEQFF. The CDR3 DNA reads as TGTGCCAGTAGTATCAGTGCGGGGGGCTCCTACAATGAGCAGTTCTTC. This sequence joins TRBV19 and TRBJ2-1, with 8 bases fitting TRBD2. Germline assignment: CDR1 LNHDA and CDR2 SQIVND (reference sequence). V was pared by 3 bases and J by 0 bases, with 4 bases of the junction left unmatched. This CDR3 region has 16 residues.

This chain connects TRBV19 to TRBJ1-2; the D is unclear. The length of the CDR3 is 21 residues. Germline CDR1 reads LNHDA; CDR2 reads SQIVND (reference sequence). V was pared by 4 bases and J by 2 bases, with 32 bases between. In DNA, the CDR3 is TGTGCCAGTAGTACTGACGATAGGGCAGGTCACAGATCCAAAGGGAACTATGGCTACACCTTC. This codes for CASSTDDRAGHRSKGNYGYTF.

In this sample, this clone turned up once. The genes are TRBV6-6 and TRBJ2-5, with D possibly being TRBD1 or TRBD2 (6 bases each). The germline V gene encodes CDR1 MNHNY and CDR2 SVGAGI (reference sequence). The CDR3 is 14 amino acids. With 2 bases removed from V and 2 bases from J, the gap between germline ends came to 9 bases. The CDR3 sequence is CASSYAGTQETQYF. The CDR3 nucleotides are TGTGCCAGCAGTTACGCGGGGACACAAGAGACCCAGTACTTC.

The J gene is TRBJ2-7, the V gene TRBV29-1; D is ambiguous. The CDR3 is 12 amino acids. Germline V gene data show CDR1 as SQVTM and CDR2 as ANQGSEA. V lost 0 bases, J lost 2 bases, and 5 bases lay in between. CDR3 region: CSVEDSAYEQYF. The CDR3, as DNA: TGCAGCGTTGAAGACTCAGCCTACGAGCAGTACTTC.

The chain carries TRBV7-8 and TRBJ1-2; possible D gene TRBD1, 5 bases. In germline, CDR1 is SGHVS, CDR2 FQNEAQ. This CDR3 is built from 15 residues. Trimming pared 2 bases from V and 4 bases from J, leaving 14 bases between. Written as DNA, the CDR3 is TGTGCCAGCAGCTTATTAGTAGGGGCCGTCTATGGCTACACCTTC. This codes for CASSLLVGAVYGYTF.

The chain couples TRBV19 to TRBJ1-1, with 11 bases aligning to TRBD1. This CDR3 is 16 amino acids long. J was trimmed by 4 bases and V by 6 bases; bases with no gene match: 10. Germline assignment: CDR1 LNHDA and CDR2 SQIVND (reference sequence). The CDR3: CASSSESGTGGTEAFF. As DNA, the CDR3 is TGTGCCAGTAGCTCCGAAAGCGGGACAGGGGGCACTGAAGCTTTCTTT.

The chain employs TRBV6-5 and TRBJ1-1; no definite D call. Trimming took off 5 bases at V and 0 bases at J, with 13 bases between the two ends. The CDR3 contains 15 residues. Germline CDR1 is MNHEY and CDR2 is SVGAGI. This CDR3 reads CASSPKLIMNTEAFF. The CDR3 bases are TGTGCCAGCAGTCCCAAACTGATAATGAACACTGAAGCTTTCTTT.

The chain employs TRBV5-4 and TRBJ2-3, with 10 nucleotides matching TRBD2. Germline CDR1 and CDR2: SGHNT and YYREEE (reference sequence). This CDR3 contains 15 residues. V dropped 2 bases and J dropped 2; count of bases not matched to a gene: 2. This chain's CDR3 is CASSFLAGDTDTQYF. CDR3 DNA sequence: TGTGCCAGCAGCTTTCTAGCGGGGGACACAGATACGCAGTATTTT.

V is TRBV9 and J is TRBJ2-2, with 9 bases identical to TRBD1. The CDR3 is made up of 14 amino acids. The V segment lost 3 bases and the J segment 6 bases; nucleotides outside the gene matches: 3. Germline CDR1 SGDLS, CDR2 YYNGEE. The CDR3 nucleotides read TGTGCCAGCAGCGGGACAGGGGCGGCCGGGGAGCTGTTTTTT. As protein: CASSGTGAAGELFF.

The chain has TRBV6-6 and TRBJ2-2, with D uncertain. The V end lost 7 bases, the J end lost 3 bases, and 6 bases lay between the germline ends. The CDR3 sequence is 12 residues long. In germline, CDR1 is MNHNY, CDR2 SVGAGI (reference sequence). Here the CDR3 DNA reads TGTGCCAGCACAGTTTACACCGGGGAGCTGTTTTTT. It specifies CASTVYTGELFF.

The rearrangement joins TRBV2 to TRBJ2-1, with 11 nucleotides matching TRBD2. CDR1 is SNHLY, CDR2 FYNNEI, per germline. This CDR3 is built from 15 residues. V was clipped by 5 bases and J by 4 bases; unmatched bases: 4. CDR3 sequence: CASSPTSGEYNEQFF. DNA for the CDR3: TGTGCCAGCAGTCCGACTAGCGGGGAGTACAATGAGCAGTTCTTC. The full variable domain, in which reference TRBV2 and TRBJ2-1 provide the parts outside the CDR3, is EPEVTQTPSHQVTQMGQEVILRCVPISNHLYFYWYRQILGQKVEFLVSFYNNEISEKSEIFDDQFSVERPDGSNFTLKIRSTKLEDSAMYFCASSPTSGEYNEQFFGPGTRLTVL.

The V call is TRBV27, the J call TRBJ2-7; 8 bases are a match to TRBD1. The junction had 7 bases not matched to a gene; V was cut back by 1 base and J by 5 bases. This CDR3 has 15 residues. Germline V gene sequence: CDR1 MNHEY, CDR2 SMNVEV (reference sequence). In DNA, the CDR3 is TGTGCCAGCAGTTTATATGCAGGGGGCGCGGACGAGCAGTACTTC. Translated: CASSLYAGGADEQYF.

This clone has a single count. J is TRBJ2-1 and V is TRBV25-1; tentative D call: TRBD2 (5 bases). CDR1 MGHDK and CDR2 SYGVNS come from the germline V gene. This CDR3 has 14 amino acids. Between the trimmed V and J ends, which lost 3 bases and 8 bases, there was a span of 14 bases. CDR3 residues: CASSEFGLLDEQFF. CDR3 DNA: TGTGCCAGCAGTGAGTTTGGACTTCTCGATGAGCAGTTCTTC. The full variable domain, its missing parts supplied by reference TRBV25-1 and TRBJ2-1, is EADIYQTPRYLVIGTGKKITLECSQTMGHDKMYWYQQDPGMELHLIHYSYGVNSTEKGDLSSESTVSRIRTEHFPLTLESARPSHTSQYLCASSEFGLLDEQFFGPGTRLTVL.

The chain couples TRBV20-1 to TRBJ1-1, with D perhaps matching TRBD1 (6 bases). V lost 3 bases, J lost 1 base, and 9 bases lay in between. This CDR3 is 13 amino acids long. Per germline, CDR1 DFQATT and CDR2 SNEGSKA (reference sequence). CDR3 bases: TGCAGTGCTAGTGGACAGCCGAACACTGAAGCTTTCTTT. Translated, it gives CSASGQPNTEAFF.

This clone was observed once. This chain connects TRBV6-5 to TRBJ1-2, with 7 nucleotides matching TRBD1. The CDR3 is 13 residues long. V gave up 6 bases and J gave up 3 bases; unmatched junction bases: 4. Germline-derived CDR1 and CDR2 are MNHEY and SVGAGI. CDR3 in DNA: TGTGCCAGCAGCGCTGACAGGGACTATGGCTACACCTTC. Encoded protein: CASSADRDYGYTF.

Only one count was recorded for this clone. The chain couples TRBV12-3 or TRBV12-4 to TRBJ1-2, with TRBD1 as a possible D gene (6 bases). This CDR3 is 12 amino acids long. Trimming cost V 8 bases and J 4 bases, with 11 bases left between them. CDR3 region: CASGEGGYGYTF. CDR3 nucleotide sequence: TGTGCCAGCGGAGAGGGGGGCTATGGCTACACCTTC.

The chain carries TRBV10-3 and TRBJ1-6; 9 nucleotides align to TRBD1. Germline-derived CDR1 and CDR2 are ENHRY and SYGVKD. The CDR3 extends over 15 amino acids. With V trimmed by 5 bases and J by 7 bases, 6 bases remained unmatched. This CDR3 is CAISMPGTGNSPLHF. DNA for the CDR3: TGTGCCATCAGTATGCCCGGGACAGGGAATTCACCCCTCCACTTT.

About this clone: Because it lacks the conserved phenylalanine or tryptophan at the end, this CDR3 is likely a read error. Because the CDR3's place on the DNA is in doubt, the DNA is left out and the CDR3 is given as listed by TCRdb. This chain joins TRBV2 and TRBJ1-6; the table's D call of TRBD1 was not tested on the DNA. The CDR3 contains 12 residues when both ends are counted. Germline assignment: CDR1 SNHLY and CDR2 FYNNEI. The CDR3 sequence: CASSERDRAPLE.

This clone was observed a single time. The CDR3 coding sequence is TGTGCCAGCAGCGTAGGTGGGGGAGTGGGCACTGAAGCTTTCTTT. This sequence encodes CASSVGGGVGTEAFF. V usage is TRBV9 and J usage is TRBJ1-1, with TRBD1 as a possible D gene (5 bases). The CDR3 is 15 residues long. Germline values: CDR1 SGDLS, CDR2 YYNGEE. Trimming removed 0 bases from V and 4 bases from J, with 13 bases in between.

This chain uses TRBV5-1 with TRBJ1-2; 8 nucleotides align to TRBD1. Germline-derived CDR1 and CDR2 are SGHRS and YFSETQ. J gave up 4 bases and V 7 bases, and 12 bases lay outside the gene matches. The CDR3 length is 15 residues. CDR3 in DNA: TGCGCCAGCCGACTTTCGGGACAGGAATCCTATGGCTACACCTTC. It specifies CASRLSGQESYGYTF.

In regard to this clone: The same CDR3 is also encoded by other DNA sequences in this sample. The J gene is TRBJ2-6, the V gene TRBV5-4; no clear D. This CDR3 is built from 12 residues. The germline gives CDR1 SGHNT, CDR2 YYREEE (reference sequence). The ends were cut back, 4 bases at V and 4 bases at J, with 3 bases in the middle. CDR3 sequence: CASSLGANVLTF. CDR3 nucleotide sequence: TGTGCCAGCAGCCTCGGGGCCAACGTCCTGACTTTC.

The genes are TRBV28 and TRBJ1-4, with 9 bases aligning to TRBD1. Germline V lookup: CDR1 MDHEN, CDR2 SYDVKM. The CDR3 is 16 residues long. Unmatched junction bases numbered 9, after V lost 2 bases and J lost 8 bases. The CDR3 bases are TGTGCCAGCAGTTTACCAGGACAGGGGTCGGGCGAAAAACTGTTTTTT. Translated, it gives CASSLPGQGSGEKLFF.